This paragraph reports one T cell receptor beta chain. Antigen: not known. The data stem from a study of T cell responses to AZD1222 COVID-19 vaccine. Overall study findings and caveats: Repertoire samples came only from after the peak T cell response.

Method: immunoSEQ multiplex PCR; TCRdb's copy keeps in-frame clones and lacks some. This sample has approximately 160,000 clones; 88% occur once, and the top ten carry 3% to 4%. Trimming at V came to 5 bases and at J to 4 bases, leaving 10 bases not matched to a gene. In germline, CDR1 is SEHNR, CDR2 FQNEAQ (reference sequence). This CDR3 comprises 15 residues. The sequence was collected from an adult in good health. The material sequenced was peripheral blood, taken on day 0 of MenACWY control vaccination. The V and J genes are TRBV7-9 and TRBJ1-2, with 7 bases lining up with TRBD1. CDR3 loop: CASSPSSGDSYGYTF. In DNA, the CDR3 is TGTGCCAGCAGCCCCAGCTCGGGGGACAGCTATGGCTACACCTTC.